This T cell receptor beta chain stems from a study of shared clonotypes between healthy human individuals. Study-level results: Few donors limited the genetic and exposure-history diversity represented.

On this clone: What it recognizes is unknown.

Genomic DNA per cell subset filled all wells of several immunoSEQ plates. Clones were read by immunoSEQ multiplex PCR, and TCRdb kept only the in-frame ones, dropping some. The data show 1,400,000 or so clones, 97% to 99% seen once. CDR1 is SNHLY, CDR2 FYNNEI, per germline. The trim removed 8 bases at V and 3 bases at J, leaving 3 bases unmatched. The CDR3 is 14 amino acids. The V call is TRBV2, the J call TRBJ2-1, with 11 nucleotides matching TRBD2. Material: naive CD4+ T cells sorted from blood. Specified subset: CD45RA+ positively selected. This TCR derives from a man under 40 in good health. CDR3 bases: TGTGCCAGCTGGACTAGCGGGTTCTACAATGAGCAGTTCTTC. Protein: CASWTSGFYNEQFF.